Listed here are 7 T cell receptor beta chains from one sample, sequenced in a study of tissue T cells after allogeneic stem cell transplantation. Time point reported: mouse harvest day 14 after allogeneic transplant. Mouse grafts combined 10^7 T-cell-depleted bone marrow cells with 10^6 splenic CD5+ T cells. Libraries were prepared by immunoSEQ multiplex PCR; TCRdb keeps only in-frame clonotypes and omits some of them. The sample shows some 2,700 clones, roughly 44% of them seen only once. The sample taken for sequencing was gut tissue. Receptors originate from a female BALB/c mouse given C57BL/6 T cells with graft-versus-host disease after an allogeneic hematopoietic cell transplant.

Concerning this clone itself: Gene and germline names: mouse. The read halts 1 residue ahead of the CDR3 end, with the missing end drawn from the germline J gene. The gene calls are TRBV26 and TRBJ1-2; D is perhaps TRBD1 (6 bases). The CDR3 contains 12 residues. Deletions cut 8 bases from V and 0 bases from J, with 7 bases between. Germline CDR1 is KGHPV and CDR2 is FQNQEV (reference sequence). The CDR3 spells CASRTANSDYTF. The sequenced CDR3 bases are TGTGCCAGCCGGACAGCAAACTCCGACTACACC.

This clone was observed a handful of times. Gene names are the mouse ones. Coverage ceases 1 residue before the CDR3 finishes, and the germline J gene fills in the end. The chain combines TRBV23 with TRBJ2-7; the table names TRBD2, a call not compared with the DNA. The CDR3 totals 13 residues. Germline CDR1 is KGHTA and CDR2 is FQNQQP. CDR3 in amino acids: CSSSQGGSVEQYF. The CDR3 bases that were read are TGCTCCAGCAGTCAAGGGGGGTCGGTGGAACAGTAC.

As regards this clone: Germline and genes here are mouse. The sequence runs out 1 residue before the end of the CDR3; the remainder is reconstructed from the germline J gene. This rearrangement joins TRBV31 to TRBJ2-7, with D uncertain. The V gene lost 0 bases and the J gene lost 0 bases, with 12 bases spanning the gap. The CDR3 spans 15 residues. Germline V gene lookup returns CDR1 GKSSPN and CDR2 SITVG. Partial CDR3 DNA: TGTGCCTGGAGTCTACCTGAGGGTAGCTCCTATGAACAGTAC. Encoded protein: CAWSLPEGSSYEQY. The whole CDR3 is CAWSLPEGSSYEQYF.

Worth noting for this clone: The genes are named according to mouse. The sequenced fragment ends 1 residue before the CDR3 boundary, so the rest is inferred from the germline J gene. V gene TRBV12-2 combines with J gene TRBJ2-1; D is unresolved. V lost 2 bases and J 9 bases, leaving 7 bases between the germline ends. This CDR3 spans 11 amino acids. Looked up from germline, CDR1 is SGHLS and CDR2 is HYDKME. The CDR3 bases that were read are TGTGCCAGCTCTCCGGGCCTTGAGCAGTTC. This codes for CASSPGLEQF. The full-length CDR3 reads as CASSPGLEQFF.

Only a few counts were recorded for this clone. Each gene name is a mouse one. The read ends 1 residue before the CDR3 terminus; that terminus is restored from the germline J gene. The chain employs TRBV26 and TRBJ1-1, with TRBD1 as a possible D gene (5 bases). The ends were cut back, 6 bases at V and 5 bases at J, with 10 bases in the middle. CDR3 length: 12 amino acids. Germline CDR1 reads KGHPV; CDR2 reads FQNQEV (reference sequence). The part of the CDR3 DNA that was read is TGTGCCAGCAGCCTGGGACGGACAGAAGTCTTC. Amino acid sequence: CASSLGRTEVF. The whole CDR3 sequence reads CASSLGRTEVFF.

This clone was recorded a few times. Gene names are mouse gene names. The DNA ends 1 residue before the CDR3 does, and the rest of the CDR3 is filled in from the germline J gene. The genes are TRBV31 and TRBJ2-3, with TRBD2 as a possible D gene (6 bases). V was clipped by 0 bases and J by 0 bases, with 13 bases between them. This CDR3 is built from 16 residues. Germline values: CDR1 GKSSPN, CDR2 SITVG. The DNA read from the CDR3 is TGTGCCTGGAGTCTCTGGGGCGAAACTAGTGCAGAAACGCTGTAT. This codes for CAWSLWGETSAETLY. The whole CDR3 protein is CAWSLWGETSAETLYF.

In regard to this clone: Here the gene names and germline are mouse. The read comes to an end 1 residue before the CDR3 does, leaving the germline J gene to fill in the end. The V gene is TRBV26, the J gene TRBJ1-2; 8 bases are a match to TRBD1. The ends lost 4 bases at V and 0 bases at J; junction bases unmatched: 1. This CDR3 region has 14 residues. Germline assignment: CDR1 KGHPV and CDR2 FQNQEV (reference sequence). This chain's CDR3 is CASSRQGPNSDYTF. CDR3 bases read: TGTGCCAGCAGTCGACAGGGGCCAAACTCCGACTACACC.